The next 5 T cell receptor beta chains were all read from a single sample in a study of technical replicates of blood from a few donors. Profiling relied on immunoSEQ multiplex PCR, and the TCRdb table lists in-frame clones only, not all of them. The data contain 68,000 or so clones, roughly nine tenths of them singletons. The sample comprised PBMCs. These receptor sequences come from a human donor in good health. Some clones in this sample may be carry-over from other donors' samples.

Written as DNA, the CDR3 is TGTGCTAGTGGTCGGCAACAGGGAAGCAATCAGCCCCAGCATTTT. Translating it yields CASGRQQGSNQPQHF. The chain joins TRBV12-5 to TRBJ1-5; weak D call: TRBD1 (6 bases). The CDR3 spans 15 residues. V lost 5 bases, J lost 1 base, and 12 bases lay in between. Germline V gene data show CDR1 as LGHNT and CDR2 as FRNRAP. Full variable domain (remainder filled in from reference TRBV12-5 and TRBJ1-5): DARVTQTPRHKVTEMGQEVTMRCQPILGHNTVFWYRQTMMQGLELLAYFRNRAPLDDSGMPKDRFSAEMPDATLATLKIQPSEPRDSAVYFCASGRQQGSNQPQHFGDGTRLSIL.

The J gene is TRBJ1-1, the V gene TRBV29-1; 8 nucleotides match TRBD1. V was clipped by 0 bases and J by 4 bases; unmatched bases: 7. This CDR3 region has 15 residues. CDR1 SQVTM and CDR2 ANQGSEA come from the germline V gene. CDR3 coding DNA: TGCAGCGTTGAAGACCGACAGGGGCTGAGCACTGAAGCTTTCTTT. It specifies CSVEDRQGLSTEAFF.

The genes are TRBV6-5 and TRBJ2-1; 7 bases line up with TRBD2. Trimming at V came to 5 bases and at J to 4 bases, leaving 8 bases not matched to a gene. Germline V gene sequence: CDR1 MNHEY, CDR2 SVGAGI. This CDR3 has 15 residues. The CDR3 region is CASSGPSSGYNEQFF. The CDR3 DNA sequence: TGTGCCAGCAGTGGGCCGTCTAGCGGTTACAATGAGCAGTTCTTC.

This clone was observed once. V gene TRBV5-4 combines with J gene TRBJ2-7; D is unresolved. This CDR3 is 14 amino acids long. Trimming pared 0 bases from V and 0 bases from J, leaving 7 bases between. The V gene's germline CDR1 is SGHNT and CDR2 YYREEE (reference sequence). The CDR3 protein is CASSLGPSSYEQYF. For the CDR3, the DNA is TGTGCCAGCAGCTTGGGTCCGAGCTCCTACGAGCAGTACTTC.

The chain employs TRBV27 and TRBJ2-3; perhaps TRBD1 as D (5 bases). Germline-derived CDR1 and CDR2 are MNHEY and SMNVEV (reference sequence). V lost 4 bases and J 10 bases, leaving 12 bases between the germline ends. The CDR3 covers 12 residues. As DNA, the CDR3 is TGTGCCAGCAGTTCCCAGGGAAAGGCGCAGTATTTT. Its translation: CASSSQGKAQYF.